One sample yielded the 20 T cell receptor beta chains listed below, sequenced in a study of CD8 T cells in Susac syndrome. With random hexamers, reverse transcription was performed on roughly 0.45 to 1 ug of RNA. TCRdb passed the immunoSEQ multiplex PCR reads through MiXCR, listing each CDR3 protein once. The sample comprises 110,000 or so distinct CDR3 sequences, about nine tenths of which are singletons, and 0.13% to 0.15% rests with the top ten. Sequencing used CD4+ T cells from PBMCs. The receptors were sampled from a human donor in good health.

This clonotype was found once. CDR3 DNA sequence: TGTGCCAGCAGTTCCAGTCTTCCTAGCACAGATACGCAGTATTTT. It is translated as CASSSSLPSTDTQYF. V and J are TRBV28 and TRBJ2-3; D not resolved. The CDR3 is made up of 15 amino acids. Germline loops: CDR1 MDHEN, CDR2 SYDVKM. V was cut by 4 bases and J by 0 bases, with 11 bases left in between.

The V gene is TRBV20-1, the J gene TRBJ1-1, with D unclear. The CDR3 sequence is 16 residues long. Trimming left V 5 bases short and J 0 bases short, with 19 bases between. The germline V gene has CDR1 DFQATT and CDR2 SNEGSKA (reference sequence). CDR3 bases: TGCAGTGCTCGCAGGTTGGGCCCCTCCCTGAACACTGAAGCTTTCTTT. Amino acid sequence: CSARRLGPSLNTEAFF.

The chain links TRBV7-9 to TRBJ1-5; D unresolved. From germline, CDR1 is SEHNR and CDR2 FQNEAQ (reference sequence). V was cut by 1 base and J by 0 bases, with 7 bases left in between. This CDR3 has 15 residues. CDR3 amino acids: CASSLGEVSNQPQHF. CDR3 nucleotide sequence: TGTGCCAGCAGCTTAGGGGAGGTTAGCAATCAGCCCCAGCATTTT.

The chain couples TRBV7-9 to TRBJ2-7; 15 positions agree with TRBD2. CDR3 length: 17 residues. In germline, CDR1 is SEHNR, CDR2 FQNEAQ (reference sequence). V lost 5 bases to trimming and J lost 2 bases; unmatched junction nucleotides: 7. In nucleotides, the CDR3 is TGTGCCAGCAGCAATCCGGGACTAGCGGGAGGTACCTACGAGCAGTACTTC. The encoded protein is CASSNPGLAGGTYEQYF.

This rearrangement joins TRBV7-6 to TRBJ2-3; D unclear. V shed 4 bases and J shed 3 bases, with 11 bases lying between them. The CDR3 has 14 residues. Germline loops: CDR1 SGHVS, CDR2 FNYEAQ. The CDR3 is CASSSAPGTDTQYF. The DNA for the CDR3 is TGTGCCAGCAGCTCGGCCCCTGGTACAGATACGCAGTATTTT.

The chain carries TRBV19 and TRBJ1-3; no firm D call. Germline CDR1 is LNHDA and CDR2 is SQIVND (reference sequence). V was clipped by 9 bases and J by 3 bases, with 12 bases between them. CDR3 length equals 13 residues. Here the CDR3 reads CASKTGIGNTIYF. CDR3 bases: TGTGCCAGCAAAACCGGTATTGGAAACACCATATATTTT.

This sequence joins TRBV2 and TRBJ1-2; 7 bases fit TRBD1. V dropped 1 base and J dropped 3; count of bases not matched to a gene: 2. The CDR3 length is 14 residues. Germline CDR1 SNHLY, CDR2 FYNNEI. CDR3 DNA sequence: TGTGCCAGCAGTGAAGAGGGGGCGGACTATGGCTACACCTTC. It translates to CASSEEGADYGYTF.

The chain is built from TRBV20-1 and TRBJ2-3, with 12 bases matching TRBD2. CDR3 size: 15 residues. Germline loops: CDR1 DFQATT, CDR2 SNEGSKA (reference sequence). The J segment lost 3 bases and the V segment lost 6 bases, leaving 7 bases of the junction unmatched. The CDR3 region is CSARLAGEVTDTQYF. The DNA of the CDR3 is TGCAGTGCAAGACTAGCGGGAGAGGTAACAGATACGCAGTATTTT.

This chain connects TRBV7-2 to TRBJ2-7, with D tentatively TRBD1 (6 bases). Trimming stripped 4 bases from V and 0 bases from J, with 16 bases between. The CDR3 is made up of 16 amino acids. CDR1 and CDR2 (germline): SGHTA, FQGNSA. The CDR3 nucleotides read TGTGCCAGCAGCTACCCGACAGGTCGGCGCTCCTACGAGCAGTACTTC. It encodes CASSYPTGRRSYEQYF.

The chain employs TRBV19 and TRBJ2-7; D is unresolved. Trimming stripped 1 base from V and 0 bases from J, with 13 bases between. This CDR3 is 16 amino acids long. Germline V gene sequence: CDR1 LNHDA, CDR2 SQIVND (reference sequence). The CDR3 nucleotides are TGTGCCAGTAGTATAGCGGCGGTGGTCCCCTCCTACGAGCAGTACTTC. Its protein is CASSIAAVVPSYEQYF. Complete variable domain (other parts from reference TRBV19 and TRBJ2-7): DGGITQSPKYLFRKEGQNVTLSCEQNLNHDAMYWYRQDPGQGLRLIYYSQIVNDFQKGDIAEGYSVSREKKESFPLTVTSAQKNPTAFYLCASSIAAVVPSYEQYFGPGTRLTVT.

This chain uses TRBV7-9 with TRBJ2-7, with D perhaps matching TRBD1 or TRBD2 (5 bases each). The V gene's germline CDR1 is SEHNR and CDR2 FQNEAQ (reference sequence). This CDR3 spans 14 amino acids. Trimming pared 5 bases from V and 1 base from J, leaving 12 bases between. The CDR3 DNA follows: TGTGCCAGCAGCATCCGGGACGGATCCTACGAGCAGTACTTC. Translating gives CASSIRDGSYEQYF.

J is TRBJ2-7 and V is TRBV21-1; the listed D gene, TRBD1, was not tested against the DNA. TRBV21-1 counts as a pseudogene. CDR3 length: 16 amino acids. CDR3 amino acids: CASSARGASLTYEQYF. CDR3 nucleotides: TGTGCCAGCAGCGCCCGAGGGGCTTCGCTCACCTACGAGCAGTACTTC.

This clonotype was counted once. The junction does not match germline at one end; this may be a read error. The J gene is TRBJ2-7, the V gene TRBV7-7; D not resolved. Germline CDR1 SSHAT, CDR2 FNYEAQ (reference sequence). The CDR3 contains 16 residues. CDR3 in DNA: TGTGCTAGCAGCTTAGATTCCCGTAAGTCCTCCTACGAGCAGTACTTC. Protein product: CASSLDSRKSSYEQYF.

This sequence joins TRBV19 and TRBJ2-6; maybe TRBD1 (6 bases). V was trimmed by 1 base and J by 1 base, leaving 14 bases between them. CDR1 is LNHDA and CDR2 is SQIVND in the germline V gene (reference sequence). This CDR3 comprises 18 residues. CDR3 amino acids: CASSIGPQGISGANVLTF. The CDR3 DNA follows: TGTGCCAGTAGTATAGGGCCACAGGGTATATCTGGGGCCAACGTCCTGACTTTC.

In this sample, this clonotype turned up a few times. The chain links TRBV5-4 to TRBJ1-5; D perhaps matches TRBD1 (5 bases). V lost 4 bases to trimming and J lost 4 bases, with 6 bases between them. This CDR3 has 12 amino acids. Germline V gives CDR1 SGHNT, CDR2 YYREEE (reference sequence). CDR3 amino acids: CASSRGNQPQHF. CDR3 in DNA: TGTGCCAGCAGCCGGGGGAATCAGCCCCAGCATTTT.

This chain joins TRBV20-1 and TRBJ2-1; D is tentatively TRBD1 or TRBD2 (5 bases each). V was shortened by 3 bases and J by 8 bases, with 14 bases between the two germline ends. The CDR3 runs 13 residues. Germline V lookup: CDR1 DFQATT, CDR2 SNEGSKA (reference sequence). The CDR3 DNA sequence: TGCAGTGCTAGTCCCCCAGGGAGCGATGAGCAGTTCTTC. Protein product: CSASPPGSDEQFF.

This chain connects TRBV5-1 to TRBJ2-5; either TRBD1 or TRBD2 may fit D (5 bases each). Germline assignment: CDR1 SGHRS and CDR2 YFSETQ. V lost 4 bases and J lost 2, with 12 bases in between. The length of the CDR3 is 14 residues. DNA for the CDR3: TGCGCCAGCAGCCTTCGGGACGGACAAGAGACCCAGTACTTC. This encodes CASSLRDGQETQYF. The full variable domain, its missing parts supplied by reference TRBV5-1 and TRBJ2-5, is KAGVTQTPRYLIKTRGQQVTLSCSPISGHRSVSWYQQTPGQGLQFLFEYFSETQRNKGNFPGRFSGRQFSNSRSEMNVSTLELGDSALYLCASSLRDGQETQYFGPGTRLLVL.

The rearrangement links TRBV20-1 to TRBJ1-1; possibly TRBD1 for D (5 bases). The V gene lost 0 bases and the J gene lost 10 bases, with 15 bases spanning the gap. Per the germline V gene, CDR1 is DFQATT and CDR2 is SNEGSKA (reference sequence). This CDR3 has 13 amino acids. CDR3 bases: TGCAGTGCTAGAGATCCCTCCAGGGTTGGAGCTTTCTTT. Its protein is CSARDPSRVGAFF.

V is TRBV20-1 and J is TRBJ1-1; D is perhaps TRBD1 (5 bases). The V gene lost 3 bases and the J gene lost 4 bases, with 12 bases spanning the gap. Looked up from germline, CDR1 is DFQATT and CDR2 is SNEGSKA (reference sequence). CDR3 length: 13 residues. In nucleotides, the CDR3 is TGCAGTGCTAGTGAGTGGGGGTCCACTGAAGCTTTCTTT. Residues: CSASEWGSTEAFF.

The chain carries TRBV6-5 and TRBJ1-3; D is undetermined. The CDR3 spans 14 residues. Germline CDR1 MNHEY, CDR2 SVGAGI. The V and J ends lost 6 bases and 3 bases respectively, with 12 bases between them. CDR3 nucleotides: TGTGCCAGCAGCCCCGACGGGTTTGGAAACACCATATATTTT. Translated, it gives CASSPDGFGNTIYF.